These 18 T cell receptor beta chains came from one sample sequenced in a study of cytomegalovirus exposure and HLA in healthy donors (dated by TCRdb to 2017 to 2019). Libraries were prepared through the immunoSEQ multiplex PCR assay. For the multiplex PCR, a mixture combining 60 forward primers for TCR Vbeta segments and 13 reverse primers for TCR Jbeta segments was used. Sourced from immuneACCESS, this table was stored by TCRdb with only in-frame sequences that have V and J called. A share of the clones is absent; for the studies checked, an unresolved V gene accounts for under half, and the remainder has no known explanation. The sample table holds over 100,000 clones, of which around 73% were seen once. The ten largest clones capture approximately 1.7% of the sample. The specimen sequenced was PBMCs. All receptors derive from a woman in her thirties or forties in good health and CMV-seronegative.

The chain employs TRBV5-5 and TRBJ2-3, with 7 bases aligning to TRBD2. V lost 3 bases and J lost 0; bases outside the gene matches: 7. There are 16 residues in the CDR3. Germline V gene sequence: CDR1 SGHKS, CDR2 YYEKEE (reference sequence). The CDR3 nucleotides read TGTGCCAGCAGCTCCAGACTAGCTTGGAGCACAGATACGCAGTATTTT. It codes for CASSSRLAWSTDTQYF.

The V and J genes are TRBV6-6 and TRBJ2-7; 8 positions match TRBD2. This CDR3 comprises 12 residues. J lost 4 bases, V lost 8 bases, and 4 bases had no gene match. Germline-derived CDR1 and CDR2 are MNHNY and SVGAGI (reference sequence). The CDR3 DNA reads as TGTGCCAGCGATCGGGAGGGTTACGAGCAGTACTTC. Translation gives CASDREGYEQYF.

J is TRBJ2-2 and V is TRBV29-1; 11 bases are a match to TRBD2. The length of the CDR3 is 15 residues. V trimming: 6 bases; J trimming: 7 bases; junction bases outside the gene matches: 10. Per the germline V gene, CDR1 is SQVTM and CDR2 is ANQGSEA. This chain's CDR3 is CSVITSGSLGGELFF. CDR3 bases: TGCAGCGTAATTACTAGCGGGAGTTTAGGCGGGGAGCTGTTTTTT.

The gene calls are TRBV7-9 and TRBJ1-3, with D perhaps matching TRBD1 (6 bases). The CDR3 has 17 amino acids. From germline, CDR1 is SEHNR and CDR2 FQNEAQ (reference sequence). V shed 2 bases and J shed 0 bases, with 14 bases lying between them. The CDR3 loop is CASSLSNGGPSGNTIYF. The CDR3, as DNA: TGTGCCAGCAGCTTAAGTAACGGGGGGCCCTCTGGAAACACCATATATTTT. Full variable domain (outside the CDR3, taken from reference TRBV7-9 and TRBJ1-3): DTGVSQNPRHKITKRGQNVTFRCDPISEHNRLYWYRQTLGQGPEFLTYFQNEAQLEKSRLLSDRFSAERPKGSFSTLEIQRTEQGDSAMYLCASSLSNGGPSGNTIYFGEGSWLTVV.

This chain connects TRBV27 to TRBJ2-6, with D uncertain. This CDR3 is built from 14 residues. CDR1 and CDR2 (germline): MNHEY, SMNVEV (reference sequence). V was pared by 5 bases and J by 0 bases, with 5 bases between. The CDR3 bases are TGTGCCAGCAGTCCGAGCTCTGGGGCCAACGTCCTGACTTTC. Its translation: CASSPSSGANVLTF.

A single count supports this clone. This chain connects TRBV28 to TRBJ2-3; D remains ambiguous. Germline CDR1 MDHEN, CDR2 SYDVKM. Trimming shortened V by 3 bases and J by 2 bases, and 6 bases separated the two germline ends. The CDR3 runs to 13 residues. CDR3 residues: CASSFRITDTQYF. The CDR3 nucleotides read TGTGCCAGCAGTTTCCGTATCACAGATACGCAGTATTTT. The complete variable domain, with remaining parts taken from reference TRBV28 and TRBJ2-3, reads DVKVTQSSRYLVKRTGEKVFLECVQDMDHENMFWYRQDPGLGLRLIYFSYDVKMKEKGDIPEGYSVSREKKERFSLILESASTNQTSMYLCASSFRITDTQYFGPGTRLTVL.

The rearrangement uses TRBV14 and TRBJ1-1; D is uncertain. This CDR3 has 14 amino acids. Germline V gene sequence: CDR1 SGHDN, CDR2 FVKESK. Trimming cost V 4 bases and J 4 bases, with 13 bases left between them. CDR3 sequence reads: CASSRHPRGTEAFF. CDR3 DNA: TGTGCCAGCAGCCGTCACCCGAGAGGCACTGAAGCTTTCTTT.

The rearrangement joins TRBV7-2 to TRBJ2-7, with 8 bases fitting TRBD2. Germline loops: CDR1 SGHTA, CDR2 FQGNSA. The CDR3 length is 16 residues. J lost 7 bases, V lost 4 bases, and 15 bases had no gene match. CDR3 coding DNA: TGTGCCAGCAGCTCGGCCCCAATAGCGGGGCCGGGGGAGCAGTACTTC. It codes for CASSSAPIAGPGEQYF.

The table lists this clone with a few counts. The V and J genes are TRBV11-2 and TRBJ2-7; TRBD1 matches at 8 bases. The CDR3 sequence is 14 residues long. J was trimmed by 5 bases and V by 6 bases; bases with no gene match: 9. Per the germline V gene, CDR1 is SGHAT and CDR2 is FQNNGV. The CDR3 DNA reads TGTGCCAGCAGACGGGACAGGATCGTGGACGAGCAGTACTTC. Its translation: CASRRDRIVDEQYF.

The chain recombines TRBV5-4 with TRBJ2-1; 11 nucleotides line up with TRBD2. Germline V gene data show CDR1 as SGHNT and CDR2 as YYREEE (reference sequence). Trimming cost V 0 bases and J 3 bases; bases outside gene matches: 5. The CDR3 is 17 amino acids. CDR3 bases: TGTGCCAGCAGCTTGGGGAAACTAGCGGGAGTCTACAATGAGCAGTTCTTC. Its protein is CASSLGKLAGVYNEQFF.

The chain is built from TRBV19 and TRBJ1-5; 7 positions match TRBD1. CDR3 length equals 13 residues. V was clipped by 10 bases and J by 7 bases; unmatched bases: 10. Germline CDR1 LNHDA, CDR2 SQIVND (reference sequence). For the CDR3, the DNA is TGTGCCACTCGACAGGGCCGAGGGCAGCCCCAGCATTTT. Translation gives CATRQGRGQPQHF.

This clone has more than one count but fewer than ten. The chain has TRBV19 and TRBJ1-1; D ambiguous. The CDR3 loop spans 17 amino acids. Germline V gene data show CDR1 as LNHDA and CDR2 as SQIVND (reference sequence). V dropped 2 bases and J dropped 4 bases, with 20 bases sitting between them. CDR3 nucleotide sequence: TGTGCCAGTAGTATATCGCCCTTGAAGGCGGGTGGCACTGAAGCTTTCTTT. Residues: CASSISPLKAGGTEAFF.

The sample holds a few counts of this clone. The chain links TRBV5-1 to TRBJ1-1, with D perhaps matching TRBD1 (6 bases). Germline V gene sequence: CDR1 SGHRS, CDR2 YFSETQ. This CDR3 is 13 amino acids long. Deletions cut 1 base from V and 8 bases from J, with 12 bases between. CDR3 coding DNA: TGCGCCAGCAGCTTGACAGGGTCGGGAGAAGCTTTCTTT. Translated, it gives CASSLTGSGEAFF.

The chain uses TRBV10-3 and TRBJ2-7, with 7 bases that match TRBD1. J lost 1 base, V lost 6 bases, and 15 bases had no gene match. The CDR3 sequence is 17 residues long. The germline V gene has CDR1 ENHRY and CDR2 SYGVKD. The CDR3 nucleotides read TGTGCCATCAGCCAAGACAGGGCTAGAGGGGTATCCTACGAGCAGTACTTC. Amino acid sequence: CAISQDRARGVSYEQYF.

The rearrangement joins TRBV9 to TRBJ2-3, with D perhaps matching TRBD1 (6 bases). Germline CDR1 and CDR2: SGDLS and YYNGEE. The CDR3 runs 15 residues. Trimming left V 7 bases short and J 3 bases short, with 18 bases between. CDR3 region: CASRRAGAGTDTQYF. The CDR3 nucleotides read TGTGCCAGCCGCCGAGCAGGGGCAGGGACAGATACGCAGTATTTT. Filled out from reference TRBV9 and TRBJ2-3, the complete variable domain reads DSGVTQTPKHLITATGQRVTLRCSPRSGDLSVYWYQQSLDQGLQFLIQYYNGEERAKGNILERFSAQQFPDLHSELNLSSLELGDSALYFCASRRAGAGTDTQYFGPGTRLTVL.

V and J are TRBV28 and TRBJ2-7; D unresolved. The CDR3 extends over 13 amino acids. The germline CDR1 and CDR2 sequences are MDHEN and SYDVKM. The V end lost 7 bases, the J end lost 2 bases, and 12 bases lay between the germline ends. The CDR3 loop is CASKEKVAYEQYF. The CDR3 DNA sequence: TGTGCCAGCAAGGAGAAGGTGGCCTACGAGCAGTACTTC.

The chain joins TRBV27 to TRBJ1-2, with TRBD1 matching over 7 bases. The ends lost 5 bases at V and 4 bases at J; junction bases unmatched: 10. The germline gives CDR1 MNHEY, CDR2 SMNVEV (reference sequence). There are 15 residues in the CDR3. The CDR3 coding sequence is TGTGCCAGCAGTCCAGGGGACAGACTCCCCTATGGCTACACCTTC. Its translation is CASSPGDRLPYGYTF.

This rearrangement joins TRBV5-1 to TRBJ1-1, with D possibly being TRBD1 (5 bases). The CDR3 spans 13 residues. CDR1 SGHRS and CDR2 YFSETQ come from the germline V gene. V lost 4 bases and J 1 base, leaving 8 bases between the germline ends. In DNA form, the CDR3 reads TGCGCCAGCAGCCCACAGGAGAACACTGAAGCTTTCTTT. This gives the protein CASSPQENTEAFF. The full variable domain, completed using reference TRBV5-1 and TRBJ1-1, is KAGVTQTPRYLIKTRGQQVTLSCSPISGHRSVSWYQQTPGQGLQFLFEYFSETQRNKGNFPGRFSGRQFSNSRSEMNVSTLELGDSALYLCASSPQENTEAFFGQGTRLTVV.